This T cell receptor beta chain was captured by sequencing in a study of blood T cell repertoires in COVID-19. This clone was recorded a few times. Seattle's enrolled individuals joined amid active infection and were then monitored longitudinally. V gave up 7 bases and J gave up 6 bases, with 8 bases separating them. The germline V gene encodes CDR1 SGHRS and CDR2 YFSETQ. The CDR3 is 11 residues long. Generated by immunoSEQ multiplex PCR, the TCRdb table keeps only in-frame clones and is missing some. The profile shows some 73,000 clones, approximately 86% of them singletons. Sequenced input: peripheral blood. The J gene is TRBJ2-1, the V gene TRBV5-1, with D perhaps TRBD1 (6 bases). This receptor was obtained from an elderly man with COVID-19, enrolled during active disease. The DNA of the CDR3 is TGCGCCAGCCTAGGGGGCAATGAGCAGTTCTTC. Encoded protein: CASLGGNEQFF. The whole variable domain, remainder taken from reference TRBV5-1 and TRBJ2-1, is KAGVTQTPRYLIKTRGQQVTLSCSPISGHRSVSWYQQTPGQGLQFLFEYFSETQRNKGNFPGRFSGRQFSNSRSEMNVSTLELGDSALYLCASLGGNEQFFGPGTRLTVL.